Listed here is a single T cell receptor (beta chain). This entry is derived from a study of blood T cell repertoires in COVID-19. The overall study: Material from acute and convalescent COVID-19 was sourced from the United States, Italy and Spain. PBMCs, B-cell-depleted T cells, or T cells provided the cDNA or gDNA that made up the material.

As handled by the study authors: Reference gene primers were amplified, and this amplification served to estimate nucleated cell counts. Generated by immunoSEQ multiplex PCR, the TCRdb table keeps only in-frame clones and is missing some. The V and J calls and clone size come from that table; D and trimming were worked out from the DNA. The table records 430,000 or so clones, around nine tenths of them present only once. The CDR3 extends over 16 amino acids. Deletions cut 4 bases from V and 2 bases from J, with 14 bases between. Germline V lookup: CDR1 LGHDT, CDR2 YNNKEL (reference sequence). Seattle patients were enrolled while actively infected and followed longitudinally.

The sample taken for sequencing was peripheral blood. This receptor was taken from a man aged 18 to 29 with COVID-19, enrolled during active disease. This sequence joins TRBV3-1 (or the pseudogene TRBV3-2) and TRBJ2-2; the D is unclear. The CDR3 loop reads CASSRSAGPNTGELFF. CDR3 coding DNA: TGTGCCAGCAGCCGATCCGCAGGCCCTAACACCGGGGAGCTGTTTTTT.